Listed here are 4 T cell receptor beta chains from one sample, sequenced in a study of blood T cell repertoires in COVID-19. The table came from immunoSEQ multiplex PCR; TCRdb's copy has only in-frame clones and leaves some out. The sample yields fewer than 250,000 clones, 88% seen once. Sample: peripheral blood. These receptors all stem from a man aged 25-45 years with acute or convalescent COVID-19.

V usage is TRBV5-4 and J usage is TRBJ1-6, with D possibly matching TRBD1 (6 bases). CDR3 length equals 15 residues. V was cut by 0 bases and J by 8 bases, with 12 bases left in between. Per germline, CDR1 SGHNT and CDR2 YYREEE (reference sequence). The CDR3 is CASSLARTDDSPLHF. CDR3 coding DNA: TGTGCCAGCAGCTTGGCCAGGACAGATGATTCACCCCTCCACTTT.

J is TRBJ2-7 and V is TRBV30; D uncertain. Germline values: CDR1 GTSNPN, CDR2 SVGIG (reference sequence). V lost 4 bases to trimming and J lost 2 bases, with 9 bases between them. The CDR3 extends over 12 amino acids. CDR3 in DNA: TGTGCCTGGACGGTCTCCCCCTACGAGCAGTACTTC. Translation gives CAWTVSPYEQYF. Using reference TRBV30 and TRBJ2-7 for the parts outside the CDR3, the full variable domain is SQTIHQWPATLVQPVGSPLSLECTVEGTSNPNLYWYRQAAGRGLQLLFYSVGIGQISSEVPQNLSASRPQDRQFILSSKKLLLSDSGFYLCAWTVSPYEQYFGPGTRLTVT.

This clone was found once. The chain employs TRBV30 and TRBJ1-3, with D possibly being TRBD1 (6 bases). Looked up from germline, CDR1 is GTSNPN and CDR2 is SVGIG (reference sequence). CDR3 length: 15 amino acids. V lost 6 bases and J 0 bases, leaving 15 bases between the germline ends. The CDR3 here is CACTTQGISGNTIYF. For the CDR3, the DNA is TGTGCCTGCACAACTCAGGGGATCTCTGGAAACACCATATATTTT.

This chain joins TRBV10-3 and TRBJ2-7; 16 nucleotides match TRBD2. After removal of 6 bases from V and 2 bases from J, the junction contained 1 base not matched to a gene. In germline, CDR1 is ENHRY, CDR2 SYGVKD. This CDR3 has 15 amino acids. The DNA of the CDR3 is TGTGCCATCAGGGGGACTAGCGGGAGGGCCTACGAGCAGTACTTC. This translates into CAIRGTSGRAYEQYF.